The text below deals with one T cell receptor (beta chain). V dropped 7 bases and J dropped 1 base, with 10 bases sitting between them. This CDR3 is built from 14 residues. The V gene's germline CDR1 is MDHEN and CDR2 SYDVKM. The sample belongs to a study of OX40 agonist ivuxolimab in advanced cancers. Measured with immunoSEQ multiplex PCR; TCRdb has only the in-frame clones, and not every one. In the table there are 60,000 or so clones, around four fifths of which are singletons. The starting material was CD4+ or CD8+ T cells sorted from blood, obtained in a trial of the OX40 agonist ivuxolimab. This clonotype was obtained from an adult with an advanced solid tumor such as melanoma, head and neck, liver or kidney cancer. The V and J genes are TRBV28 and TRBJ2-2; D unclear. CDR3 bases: TGTGCCAGCAAGCCTCGGATGAACACCGGGGAGCTGTTTTTT. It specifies CASKPRMNTGELFF.